This T cell receptor (beta chain) was identified in a study of cytomegalovirus exposure and HLA in healthy donors. Study outcomes and limitations: Later analysis identified several of the most significant clusters that appeared linked to common viral pathogens.

PCR used 60 Vbeta primers and 13 Jbeta primers. Generated by immunoSEQ multiplex PCR, the TCRdb table keeps only in-frame clones and is missing some. The table shows a few hundred thousand clones, with roughly 80% occurring only once. Comments on this clone: Its target is unknown.

The CDR3 length is 17 residues. In germline, CDR1 is LGHNA, CDR2 YNFKEQ. J gave up 3 bases and V 0 bases, and 6 bases lay outside the gene matches. This TCR came from a man aged 30 to 45 in good health and CMV-seronegative. The V call is TRBV4-2, the J call TRBJ2-1; TRBD2 aligns across 9 bases. Input material: PBMCs. CDR3 nucleotide sequence: TGTGCCAGCAGCCAAGAGACTAGCGGATATTACTACAATGAGCAGTTCTTC. This sequence encodes CASSQETSGYYYNEQFF.